These 29 T cell receptor beta chains came from one sample sequenced in a study of blood T cells in healthy people across ages. Primers used in a second PCR of about 6 to 11 cycles were a sample-barcoded 5' primer and a J-beta primer mix. TCRdb independently ran MiXCR on the 5' RACE reads; one entry per CDR3 protein. The sample yields 700,000 to 1,000,000 distinct CDR3 sequences, about 42% seen once. Sequenced material: blood. These receptors were taken from a man aged 60 to 75 in good health.

This clonotype was observed a few times. The rearrangement links TRBV7-2 to TRBJ2-5; TRBD1 matches at 10 bases. The CDR3 runs to 16 residues. The germline gives CDR1 SGHTA, CDR2 FQGNSA. Trimming at V came to 2 bases and at J to 5 bases, leaving 8 bases not matched to a gene. CDR3 amino acids: CASSLTGTGVGETQYF. The DNA of the CDR3 is TGTGCCAGCAGCTTAACCGGGACAGGGGTTGGGGAGACCCAGTACTTC. The complete variable domain, with remaining parts taken from reference TRBV7-2 and TRBJ2-5, reads GAGVSQSPSNKVTEKGKDVELRCDPISGHTALYWYRQSLGQGLEFLIYFQGNSAPDKSGLPSDRFSAERTGGSVSTLTIQRTQQEDSAVYLCASSLTGTGVGETQYFGPGTRLLVL.

The chain carries TRBV2 and TRBJ2-1; D is unresolved. The CDR3 is 11 residues long. Trimming cost V 8 bases and J 7 bases, with 9 bases left between them. Germline CDR1 SNHLY, CDR2 FYNNEI. The CDR3 sequence is CASGPWNEQFF. DNA for the CDR3: TGTGCCAGCGGTCCTTGGAATGAGCAGTTCTTC.

This rearrangement joins TRBV10-3 to TRBJ2-5; D unclear. Trimming took 3 bases from V and 2 from J, leaving 10 bases between them. Germline CDR1 ENHRY, CDR2 SYGVKD. The length of the CDR3 is 14 residues. For the CDR3, the DNA is TGTGCCATCAGTGATATAGGCAGGCAAGAGACCCAGTACTTC. Translated: CAISDIGRQETQYF.

In its sample, this clonotype was seen a few times. The J gene is TRBJ2-3, the V gene TRBV6-2 or TRBV6-3; 11 nucleotides agree with TRBD2. V dropped 4 bases and J dropped 4; count of bases not matched to a gene: 4. Germline lookup yields CDR1 MNHEY and CDR2 SVGEGT. The CDR3 loop spans 15 amino acids. The CDR3 is CASSSTSGRPDTQYF. The DNA for the CDR3 is TGTGCCAGCAGTTCTACTAGCGGGAGACCAGATACGCAGTATTTT.

The CDR3 region is CASSLTGVGTGELFF. The CDR3 DNA sequence: TGTGCCAGCAGCTTAACAGGTGTGGGCACCGGGGAGCTGTTTTTT. The J gene is TRBJ2-2, the V gene TRBV7-3; D remains unclear. The V gene's germline CDR1 is SGHTA and CDR2 FQGTGA. This CDR3 region has 15 residues. Trimming shortened V by 0 bases and J by 4 bases, and 9 bases separated the two germline ends.

This clonotype was detected only a few times. V usage is TRBV20-1 and J usage is TRBJ2-3; D might be TRBD1 (6 bases). Per germline, CDR1 DFQATT and CDR2 SNEGSKA (reference sequence). The CDR3 consists of 16 residues. The V end was cut by 5 bases, the J end by 4 bases, with 22 bases between. CDR3 protein: CSAPRARQGSADTQYF. The CDR3 nucleotides read TGCAGTGCTCCACGGGCTAGGCAGGGGAGCGCAGATACGCAGTATTTT.

J is TRBJ1-5 and V is TRBV9; D is ambiguous. Germline CDR1 is SGDLS and CDR2 is YYNGEE. V was trimmed by 2 bases and J by 7 bases, leaving 13 bases between them. The CDR3 has 14 amino acids. CDR3 nucleotides: TGTGCCAGCAGCGTCGGTTCGGGAGAACAGCCCCAGCATTTT. This sequence encodes CASSVGSGEQPQHF.

V is TRBV4-3 and J is TRBJ2-7, with D hard to call. V lost 3 bases to trimming and J lost 3 bases, with 12 bases between them. The CDR3 consists of 14 residues. Germline CDR1 reads LGHNA; CDR2 reads YSLEER. The DNA for the CDR3 is TGCGCCAGCAGCCAGGGATTATTGAACTACGAGCAGTACTTC. Translating it yields CASSQGLLNYEQYF.

This clonotype has more than one count but fewer than ten. The rearrangement links TRBV6-6 to TRBJ2-1; 8 nucleotides agree with TRBD2. V shed 4 bases and J 8 bases; nucleotides not matched to a gene: 19. The CDR3 is made up of 18 amino acids. CDR1 MNHNY and CDR2 SVGAGI come from the germline V gene (reference sequence). The CDR3 sequence: CASSSERGLVALWDEQFF. CDR3 in DNA: TGTGCCAGCAGTTCCGAACGGGGACTAGTCGCCCTTTGGGATGAGCAGTTCTTC.

This chain connects TRBV19 to TRBJ2-1; 9 bases align to TRBD2. The DNA matches TRBJ2-7 better at its end, which makes the J call doubtful. Germline assignment: CDR1 LNHDA and CDR2 SQIVND (reference sequence). The CDR3 consists of 14 residues. This chain's CDR3 is CASTLAGPYNEQYF. The CDR3 bases are TGTGCCAGCACCCTAGCGGGGCCTTACAATGAGCAGTACTTC.

The chain has TRBV5-1 and TRBJ2-3, with 9 bases that match TRBD1. The CDR3 runs 15 residues. V lost 4 bases and J lost 1; bases outside the gene matches: 4. The germline gives CDR1 SGHRS, CDR2 YFSETQ. The CDR3 DNA follows: TGCGCCAGCAGCACCCGACAGGGGGGCACAGATACGCAGTATTTT. This codes for CASSTRQGGTDTQYF.

The rearrangement links TRBV18 to TRBJ2-1; D uncertain. V dropped 2 bases and J dropped 2 bases, with 13 bases sitting between them. The CDR3 covers 16 residues. Germline-derived CDR1 and CDR2 are KGHSH and LQKENI. CDR3 bases: TGTGCCAGCTCACCATTACCGAGCGTAGCCTACAATGAGCAGTTCTTC. It yields the protein CASSPLPSVAYNEQFF.

The chain links TRBV7-3 to TRBJ2-3; D tentatively reads TRBD1 or TRBD2 (6 bases each). Trimming removed 5 bases at V and 4 bases at J, with 16 bases between. The CDR3 length is 15 residues. Germline V gives CDR1 SGHTA, CDR2 FQGTGA. CDR3 nucleotide sequence: TGTGCCAGCAGCGCCTACCCGGGGGCTGCAGATACGCAGTATTTT. Its translation: CASSAYPGAADTQYF.

The chain links TRBV15 to TRBJ2-1, with D perhaps matching TRBD1 (5 bases). CDR1 is LNHNV, CDR2 YYDKDF, per germline (reference sequence). The CDR3 has 12 amino acids. V was pared by 5 bases and J by 7 bases, with 9 bases between. CDR3 in DNA: TGTGCCACCAGCGTACCAGGGAATGAGCAGTTCTTC. Translating gives CATSVPGNEQFF.

The genes are TRBV25-1 and TRBJ1-2; 9 bases are a match to TRBD1. The CDR3 runs to 14 residues. V was clipped by 4 bases and J by 6 bases; unmatched bases: 6. Germline V gene lookup returns CDR1 MGHDK and CDR2 SYGVNS. The CDR3, as DNA: TGTGCCAGCAGTGGATCTGGGACAGGGCATGGCTACACCTTC. This translates into CASSGSGTGHGYTF.

This clonotype was detected only once. The chain uses TRBV20-1 and TRBJ1-2, with D possibly matching TRBD1 (6 bases). Trimming removed 0 bases from V and 8 bases from J, with 13 bases in between. CDR3 length equals 13 residues. Germline V gene lookup returns CDR1 DFQATT and CDR2 SNEGSKA (reference sequence). The CDR3 region has the DNA TGCAGTGCTAGAGATCAGGGGCTCAAAGGCTACACCTTC. Translation gives CSARDQGLKGYTF.

The J gene is TRBJ2-1, the V gene TRBV7-9; 8 nucleotides align to TRBD2. The CDR3 has 15 residues. Germline trimming cut 2 bases from V and 8 bases from J; bases unmatched to any gene: 8. Germline V gene lookup returns CDR1 SEHNR and CDR2 FQNEAQ (reference sequence). CDR3 in amino acids: CASSLRGLGSDEQFF. The CDR3 DNA reads as TGTGCCAGCAGCTTACGGGGACTAGGATCCGATGAGCAGTTCTTC.

Only a few counts were recorded for this clonotype. The V and J genes are TRBV10-3 and TRBJ1-4; TRBD1 might be the D (6 bases). CDR1 is ENHRY and CDR2 is SYGVKD in the germline V gene. V was shortened by 0 bases and J by 0 bases, with 20 bases between the two germline ends. The CDR3 has 20 amino acids. The CDR3: CAISESTQPGTPATNEKLFF. CDR3 nucleotides: TGTGCCATCAGTGAGTCGACCCAGCCTGGGACACCCGCAACTAATGAAAAACTGTTTTTT.

The V call is TRBV20-1, the J call TRBJ1-1; D not resolved. V was pared by 0 bases and J by 1 base, with 12 bases between. Germline assignment: CDR1 DFQATT and CDR2 SNEGSKA (reference sequence). The CDR3 has 15 amino acids. The CDR3 DNA is TGCAGTGCTAGAGAGGGTGGCAGGAGGAACACTGAAGCTTTCTTT. As protein: CSAREGGRRNTEAFF.

The rearrangement links TRBV9 to TRBJ1-4; a weak D match, TRBD1 (5 bases). Trimming left V 3 bases short and J 4 bases short, with 13 bases between. CDR1 is SGDLS, CDR2 YYNGEE, per germline. This CDR3 has 15 amino acids. CDR3 bases: TGTGCCAGCAGCGCGGGCGGGACCGATAATGAAAAACTGTTTTTT. This sequence encodes CASSAGGTDNEKLFF.

The chain combines TRBV6-6 with TRBJ2-1, with TRBD1 identical over 12 bases. The junction had 3 bases not matched to a gene; V was cut back by 4 bases and J by 8 bases. CDR1 is MNHNY and CDR2 is SVGAGI in the germline V gene (reference sequence). The CDR3 loop spans 14 amino acids. As DNA, the CDR3 is TGTGCCAGCAGTTCGGGGACAGGGGGCGATGAGCAGTTCTTC. Translating it yields CASSSGTGGDEQFF.

The chain carries TRBV5-5 and TRBJ2-7; 9 nucleotides align to TRBD2. CDR3 length equals 15 residues. Germline-derived CDR1 and CDR2 are SGHKS and YYEKEE (reference sequence). V was clipped by 3 bases and J by 5 bases; unmatched bases: 9. The DNA of the CDR3 is TGTGCCAGCAGCTGGGAGGGACTAGCCTACAACGAGCAGTACTTC. Translated: CASSWEGLAYNEQYF. Full variable domain (rest looked up from reference TRBV5-5 and TRBJ2-7): DAGVTQSPTHLIKTRGQQVTLRCSPISGHKSVSWYQQVLGQGPQFIFQYYEKEERGRGNFPDRFSARQFPNYSSELNVNALLLGDSALYLCASSWEGLAYNEQYFGPGTRLTVT.

V is TRBV3-1 and J is TRBJ2-3; possible D gene TRBD1, 5 bases. Germline V lookup: CDR1 LGHDT, CDR2 YNNKEL (reference sequence). This CDR3 has 17 amino acids. Trimming removed 4 bases from V and 3 bases from J, with 20 bases in between. The CDR3 loop reads CASSRPSGHEQTDTQYF. The CDR3 coding sequence is TGTGCCAGCAGCCGACCTTCCGGACACGAGCAGACAGATACGCAGTATTTT.

The chain links TRBV10-3 to TRBJ2-1, with 8 positions matching TRBD2. Germline V gene sequence: CDR1 ENHRY, CDR2 SYGVKD. The CDR3 runs to 15 residues. V lost 4 bases and J lost 4; bases outside the gene matches: 6. CDR3: CAISGGGGIYNEQFF. As DNA, the CDR3 is TGTGCCATCAGTGGCGGCGGGGGGATTTACAATGAGCAGTTCTTC.

The rearrangement joins TRBV30 to TRBJ1-1, with D unresolved. The CDR3 runs to 14 residues. Germline values: CDR1 GTSNPN, CDR2 SVGIG (reference sequence). V was pared by 4 bases and J by 0 bases, with 12 bases between. The CDR3 protein is CAWTRGLVNTEAFF. CDR3 in DNA: TGTGCCTGGACACGAGGTCTGGTGAACACTGAAGCTTTCTTT.

The chain employs TRBV4-1 and TRBJ1-5; D remains unclear. Germline V CDR1 and CDR2: MGHRA, YSYEKL. The V gene lost 1 base and the J gene lost 3 bases, with 7 bases spanning the gap. This CDR3 spans 14 amino acids. CDR3 loop: CASSQVTINQPQHF. CDR3 sequence (DNA): TGCGCCAGCAGCCAAGTAACAATCAATCAGCCCCAGCATTTT.

This clonotype was observed a few times. The rearrangement uses TRBV2 and TRBJ2-1; TRBD2 aligns across 16 bases. J gave up 4 bases and V 6 bases, and 12 bases lay outside the gene matches. Germline assignment: CDR1 SNHLY and CDR2 FYNNEI. This CDR3 region has 19 residues. The CDR3 bases are TGTGCCAGCAGCCCTGGGACTAGCGGGGGGGTATCCCCTTACAATGAGCAGTTCTTC. Translation: CASSPGTSGGVSPYNEQFF.

The chain combines TRBV20-1 with TRBJ1-2; a weak D match, TRBD1 (6 bases). The CDR3 has 14 residues. Germline values: CDR1 DFQATT, CDR2 SNEGSKA (reference sequence). V was pared by 4 bases and J by 6 bases, with 18 bases between. The CDR3 spells CSAMRQARGNGYTF. CDR3 nucleotides: TGCAGTGCTATGAGACAGGCCCGCGGAAATGGCTACACCTTC.

The rearrangement uses TRBV20-1 and TRBJ2-6; no reliable D call. This CDR3 comprises 15 residues. CDR1 and CDR2 from the germline V gene are DFQATT and SNEGSKA (reference sequence). The V and J ends lost 4 bases and 1 base respectively, with 11 bases between them. CDR3 loop: CSAKSGTSGANVLTF. In nucleotides, the CDR3 is TGCAGTGCTAAATCGGGTACTTCTGGGGCCAACGTCCTGACTTTC.